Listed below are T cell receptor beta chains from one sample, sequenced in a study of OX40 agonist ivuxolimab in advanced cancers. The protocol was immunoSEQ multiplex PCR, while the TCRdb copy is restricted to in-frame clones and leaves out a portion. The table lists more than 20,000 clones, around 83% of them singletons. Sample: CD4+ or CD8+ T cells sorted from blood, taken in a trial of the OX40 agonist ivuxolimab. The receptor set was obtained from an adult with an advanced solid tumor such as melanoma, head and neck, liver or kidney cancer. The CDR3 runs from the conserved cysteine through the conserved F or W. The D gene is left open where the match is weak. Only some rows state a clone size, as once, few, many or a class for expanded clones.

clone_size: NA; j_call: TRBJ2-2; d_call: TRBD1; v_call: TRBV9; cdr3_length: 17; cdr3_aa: CASSAPRDRPNTGELFF; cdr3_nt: TGTGCCAGCAGCGCACCACGGGACAGGCCGAACACCGGGGAGCTGTTTTTT
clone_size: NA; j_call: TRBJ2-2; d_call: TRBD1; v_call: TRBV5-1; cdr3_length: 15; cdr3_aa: CASSFSGQVTGELFF; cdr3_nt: TGCGCCAGCAGCTTTTCGGGACAGGTCACCGGGGAGCTGTTTTTT
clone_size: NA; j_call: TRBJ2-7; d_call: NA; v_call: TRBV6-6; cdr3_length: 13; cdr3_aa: CASTPAQTYEQYF; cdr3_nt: TGTGCCAGCACACCAGCTCAGACCTACGAGCAGTACTTC
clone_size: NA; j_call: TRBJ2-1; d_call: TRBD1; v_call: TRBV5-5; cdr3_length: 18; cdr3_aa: CASSSRTGGGLGNNEQFF; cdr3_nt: TGTGCCAGCAGCTCACGGACAGGGGGCGGGTTAGGTAACAATGAGCAGTTCTTC
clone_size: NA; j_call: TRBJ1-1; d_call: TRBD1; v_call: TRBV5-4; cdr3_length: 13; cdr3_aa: CASSWTGEDEAFF; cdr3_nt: TGTGCCAGCAGCTGGACAGGGGAAGACGAAGCTTTCTTT
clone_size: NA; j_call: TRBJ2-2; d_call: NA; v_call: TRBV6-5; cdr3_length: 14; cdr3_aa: CASWGFPNTGELFF; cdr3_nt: TGTGCCAGTTGGGGCTTTCCCAACACCGGGGAGCTGTTTTTT
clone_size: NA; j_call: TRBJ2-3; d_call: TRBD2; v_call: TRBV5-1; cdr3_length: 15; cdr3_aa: CASSLSGTSTDTQYF; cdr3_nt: TGCGCCAGCAGCTTGTCCGGGACTAGTACAGATACGCAGTATTTT
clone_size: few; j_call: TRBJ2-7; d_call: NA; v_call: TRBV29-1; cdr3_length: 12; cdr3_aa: CSVGEGAGEQYF; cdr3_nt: TGCAGCGTTGGGGAGGGGGCTGGCGAGCAGTACTTC
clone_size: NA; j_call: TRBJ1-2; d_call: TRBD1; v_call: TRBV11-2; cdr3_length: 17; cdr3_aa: CASSLGWTGDDAYGYTF; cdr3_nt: TGTGCCAGCAGCTTAGGTTGGACAGGTGATGATGCCTATGGCTACACCTTC
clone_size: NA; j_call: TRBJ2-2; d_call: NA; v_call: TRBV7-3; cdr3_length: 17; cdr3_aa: CASSPSASAARTGELFF; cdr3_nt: TGTGCCAGCAGCCCATCTGCATCGGCGGCTCGGACCGGGGAGCTGTTTTTT
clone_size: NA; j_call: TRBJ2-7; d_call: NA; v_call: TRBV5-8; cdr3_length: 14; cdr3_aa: CASSDYRVEDEQYF; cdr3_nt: TGTGCCAGCAGCGATTACAGGGTGGAAGACGAGCAGTACTTC
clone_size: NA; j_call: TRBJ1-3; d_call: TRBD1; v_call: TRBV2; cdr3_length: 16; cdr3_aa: CASTRDRGMTGNTIYF; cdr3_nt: TGTGCCAGCACCCGGGACAGGGGGATGACTGGAAACACCATATATTTT
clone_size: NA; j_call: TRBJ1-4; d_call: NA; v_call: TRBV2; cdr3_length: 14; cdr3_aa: CASSETGKSEKLFF; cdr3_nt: TGTGCCAGCAGTGAAACGGGGAAGAGTGAAAAACTGTTTTTT
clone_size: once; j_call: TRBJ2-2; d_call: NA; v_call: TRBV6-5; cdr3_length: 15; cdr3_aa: CASSYVVEDTGELFF; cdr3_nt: TGTGCCAGCAGTTATGTCGTGGAAGACACCGGGGAGCTGTTTTTT
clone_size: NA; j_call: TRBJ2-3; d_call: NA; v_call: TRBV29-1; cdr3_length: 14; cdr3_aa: CSGGSGFSTDTQYF; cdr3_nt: TGCAGCGGGGGGTCGGGCTTTAGCACAGATACGCAGTATTTT
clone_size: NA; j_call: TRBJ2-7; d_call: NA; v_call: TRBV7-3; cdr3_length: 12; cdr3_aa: CASSPSPNEQYF; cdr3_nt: TGTGCCAGCAGCCCGTCGCCTAACGAGCAGTACTTC
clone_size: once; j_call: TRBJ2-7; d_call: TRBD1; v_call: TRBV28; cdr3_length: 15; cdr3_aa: CASSSQGAGSYEQYF; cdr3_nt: TGTGCCAGCAGTTCCCAGGGGGCGGGCTCCTACGAGCAGTACTTC
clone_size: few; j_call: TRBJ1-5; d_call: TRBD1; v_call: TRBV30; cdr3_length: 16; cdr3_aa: CAWSSSGTGPAGPQHF; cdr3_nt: TGTGCCTGGAGTTCTTCCGGGACAGGTCCCGCAGGGCCCCAGCATTTT
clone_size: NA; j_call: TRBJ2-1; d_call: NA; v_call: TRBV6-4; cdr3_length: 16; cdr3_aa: CASSAELTNSYNEQFF; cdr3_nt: TGTGCCAGCAGTGCCGAACTAACGAACTCCTACAATGAGCAGTTCTTC
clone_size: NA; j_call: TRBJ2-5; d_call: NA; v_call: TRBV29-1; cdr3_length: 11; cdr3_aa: CSVASTETQYF; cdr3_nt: TGCAGCGTTGCTAGTACGGAGACCCAGTACTTC
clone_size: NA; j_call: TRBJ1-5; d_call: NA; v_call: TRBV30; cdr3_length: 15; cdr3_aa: CAWSVQGGNNQPQHF; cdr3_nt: TGTGCCTGGAGTGTACAAGGGGGGAACAATCAGCCCCAGCATTTT
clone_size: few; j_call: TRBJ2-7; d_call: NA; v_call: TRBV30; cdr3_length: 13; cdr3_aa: CAWSVGQIYEQYF; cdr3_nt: TGTGCCTGGAGTGTAGGACAGATCTACGAGCAGTACTTC
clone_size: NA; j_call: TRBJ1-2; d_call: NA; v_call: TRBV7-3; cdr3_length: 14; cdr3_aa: CASSLDQGGDGYTF; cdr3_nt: TGTGCCAGCAGCTTAGATCAGGGCGGGGATGGCTACACCTTC
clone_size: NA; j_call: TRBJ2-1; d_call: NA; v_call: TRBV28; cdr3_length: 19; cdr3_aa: CASSHDGRLAADTYNEQFF; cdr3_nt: TGTGCCAGCTCCCACGACGGACGGCTAGCTGCGGATACCTACAATGAGCAGTTCTTC
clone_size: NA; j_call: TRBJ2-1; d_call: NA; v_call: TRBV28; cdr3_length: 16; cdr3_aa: CASSPNRVSTLNEQFF; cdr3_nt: TGTGCCAGCAGTCCAAACAGGGTTTCCACCTTAAATGAGCAGTTCTTC
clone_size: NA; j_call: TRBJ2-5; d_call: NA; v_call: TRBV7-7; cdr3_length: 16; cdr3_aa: CASSPSGPGAQETQYF; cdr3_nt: TGTGCTAGCAGCCCCTCAGGGCCCGGGGCTCAAGAGACCCAGTACTTC
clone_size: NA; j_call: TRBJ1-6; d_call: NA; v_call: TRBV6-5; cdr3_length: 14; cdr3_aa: CASSPGASSSPLHF; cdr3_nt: TGTGCCAGCAGCCCGGGTGCCAGCAGTTCACCCCTCCACTTT
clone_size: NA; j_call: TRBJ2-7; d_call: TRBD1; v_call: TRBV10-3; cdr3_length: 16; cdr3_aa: CAISADPGQGRAEQYF; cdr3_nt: TGTGCCATCAGTGCGGACCCGGGACAGGGGAGGGCCGAGCAGTACTTC
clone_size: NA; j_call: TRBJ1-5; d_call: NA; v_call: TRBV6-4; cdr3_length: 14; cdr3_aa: CASGQGHSNQPQHF; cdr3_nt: TGTGCCAGCGGTCAGGGCCATAGCAATCAGCCCCAGCATTTT
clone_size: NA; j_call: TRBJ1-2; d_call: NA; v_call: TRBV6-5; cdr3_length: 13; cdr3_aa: CASSGVSNYGYTF; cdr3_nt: TGTGCCAGCAGCGGGGTGTCCAACTATGGCTACACCTTC
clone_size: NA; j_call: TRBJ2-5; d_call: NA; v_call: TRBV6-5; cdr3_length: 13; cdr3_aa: CASRDPGIGAQYF; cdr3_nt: TGTGCCAGCAGGGATCCCGGGATAGGGGCCCAGTACTTC
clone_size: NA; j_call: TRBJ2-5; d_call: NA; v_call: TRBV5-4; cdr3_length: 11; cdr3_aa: CASSLAETQYF; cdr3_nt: TGTGCCAGCAGCTTGGCAGAGACCCAGTACTTC
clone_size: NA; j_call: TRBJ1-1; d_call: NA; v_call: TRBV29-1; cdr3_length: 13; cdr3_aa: CSGRDGLNTEAFF; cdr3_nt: TGCAGCGGCCGGGACGGGTTGAACACTGAAGCTTTCTTT
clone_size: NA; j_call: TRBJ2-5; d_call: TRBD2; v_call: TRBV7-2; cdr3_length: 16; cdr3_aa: CASSLDGGRARETQYF; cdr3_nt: TGTGCCAGCAGCTTAGATGGCGGGAGGGCCAGAGAGACCCAGTACTTC
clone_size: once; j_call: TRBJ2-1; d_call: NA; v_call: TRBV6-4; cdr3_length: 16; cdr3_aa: CASSPTTGHLANEQFF; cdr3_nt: TGTGCCAGCAGCCCTACTACGGGACACCTCGCCAATGAGCAGTTCTTC
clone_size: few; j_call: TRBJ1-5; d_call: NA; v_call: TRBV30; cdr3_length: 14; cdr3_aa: CAWSPGWGGQPQHF; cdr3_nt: TGTGCCTGGAGTCCAGGATGGGGGGGGCAGCCCCAGCATTTT
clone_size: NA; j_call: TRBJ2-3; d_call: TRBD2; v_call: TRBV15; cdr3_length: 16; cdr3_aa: CATSTGTISTTDTQYF; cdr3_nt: TGCGCCACCAGTACCGGGACTATCAGCACCACAGATACGCAGTATTTT
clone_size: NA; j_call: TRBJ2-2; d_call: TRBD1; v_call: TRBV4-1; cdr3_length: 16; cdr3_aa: CASSHLDRGNTGELFF; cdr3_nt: TGCGCCAGCAGCCACCTGGACAGGGGGAACACCGGGGAGCTGTTTTTT
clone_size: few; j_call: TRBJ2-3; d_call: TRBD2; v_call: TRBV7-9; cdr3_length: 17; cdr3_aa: CASSLEWQLAGRDTQYF; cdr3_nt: TGTGCCAGCAGCTTAGAGTGGCAACTAGCGGGAAGGGATACGCAGTATTTT
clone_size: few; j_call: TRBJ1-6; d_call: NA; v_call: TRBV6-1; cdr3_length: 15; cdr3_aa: CASSEERGARSPLHF; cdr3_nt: TGTGCCAGCAGTGAAGAGAGGGGAGCACGTTCACCCCTCCACTTT
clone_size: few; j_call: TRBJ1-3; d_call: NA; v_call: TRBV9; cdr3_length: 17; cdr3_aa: CASSASLTARVGNTIYF; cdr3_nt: TGTGCCAGCAGCGCCAGCTTGACAGCCAGGGTTGGAAACACCATATATTTT
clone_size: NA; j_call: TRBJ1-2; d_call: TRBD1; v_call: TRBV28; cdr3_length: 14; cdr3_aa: CASSFRDRGRGYTF; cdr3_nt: TGTGCCAGCAGTTTCCGGGACAGAGGACGTGGCTACACCTTC